Reported below is one T cell receptor beta chain. Its target is not known. Compared with germline, one end of the junction differs, possibly owing to a read error. A multiplex PCR was run with 60 Vbeta primers and 13 Jbeta primers. Using immunoSEQ multiplex PCR, the repertoire was profiled, and TCRdb retains in-frame clones only, with some absent. Altogether about 140,000 clones are present, over 70% being singletons, with the ten largest covering roughly 3%. This record comes from a study of cytomegalovirus exposure and HLA in healthy donors. Findings and limits, study-wide: When the data were analyzed later, several of the most significant clusters appeared to be linked to common viral pathogens. Relative to equally common others, HLA-associated TCR beta chains showed greater clonal expansion in a later analysis.

In germline, CDR1 is SGDLS, CDR2 YYNGEE. CDR3 size: 16 residues. V usage is TRBV9 and J usage is TRBJ1-1; 7 bases align to TRBD1. The receptor was derived from a male donor in good health and CMV-seronegative. Specimen: PBMCs. DNA for the CDR3: TGTGCCCGCAGCGTAGACAGGGACACACTCAACACTGAAGCTTTCTTT. This codes for CARSVDRDTLNTEAFF.